This T cell receptor beta chain was identified in a study of T cells after yellow fever vaccination (dated by TCRdb to between 2018 and 2020). With respect to the entire study: The SMART-Seq v4 Ultra Low Input RNA kit was used to prepare libraries from fractions with low cell numbers. Bulk TCR alpha and beta repertoires were sequenced longitudinally to track T-cell clones before and after primary and booster YFV17D yellow fever vaccination. Bulk PBMC replicates and cell subsets were isolated from blood drawn at multiple timepoints before and after both primary and secondary immunization. The cohort comprised two healthy male donors, one aged 18 to 29 and one aged 30 to 39 years.

A remark on this clonotype: What this receptor recognizes is not known. Base qualities are not recorded, but no much larger clone differs from it by a single base.

V loses 3 bases, J loses 4 bases, and the germline ends lie 16 bases apart. The CDR3 goes from the cysteine to the phenylalanine over 15 residues. Solely the CDR3 DNA is kept, with 45 bases framed from the first base. As encoded in the germline V gene, CDR1 is SGHRS while CDR2 is YFSETQ. The sample's treatment or condition label, decoded: live attenuated yellow fever vaccine strain. A standard Ficoll-Paque protocol was used to isolate PBMCs from peripheral blood. Dynabeads CD4 and CD8 positive selection kits were used to isolate CD4 and CD8 T-cell fractions. TriZol was used to extract RNA from bulk PBMCs, CD4 and CD8 fractions, and dextramer-positive and dextramer-negative fractions. Study-wide findings and limitations: The secondary T-cell response was weaker than the primary response but faster, peaking on day 5 instead of day 15. A small share of clonotypes was detected in both CD4 and CD8 compartments, with the overlap likely arising from convergent recombination. After the booster, most clones that had expanded after primary vaccination were detected again (almost 97% of CD4 and around nine tenths of CD8), suggesting broad maintenance of memory. Because abundant contaminating clonotypes from the bulk population could be contained in FACS-sorted repertoires, computational filtering was required. The study included only two donors, which limits how far the findings can be generalized.

Sequencing instrument: Illumina NovaSeq 6000. Synthesis of TCR cDNA relied on 5'RACE template switching, a step that introduced a universal primer site along with unique molecular identifiers. Priming of cDNA synthesis was performed from both the TCR alpha and TCR beta constant segments. Library amplification involved two PCR steps, and the second step added sample barcodes and sequencing adapters. Sequencing of libraries was done on Illumina HiSeq 2500 (2x100 bp) or NovaSeq (2x150 bp). Regarding the original processing steps: MIGEC was used to demultiplex reads and collapse the reads into UMI consensus sequences, and MiXCR was used for V(D)J alignment. Vaccine-responding clonotypes were identified with edgeR using replicate PBMC samples, with FDR below 0.01 and a log2 fold change above 5 up to day 15 being required. Each bulk clonotype received a CD4 or CD8 identity based on whether the sequenced CD4 or CD8 repertoire contained that clonotype at higher abundance. In TCRdb, the public reads were trimmed at Q25 with fastp and aligned with MiXCR, with productive beta chains retained. Each CDR3 protein gets just one entry, which takes the most common genes and DNA from the rows behind it. The V and J calls and clone size come from TCRdb's table, not from the authors' own analysis. The sample table lists some 300,000 distinct CDR3 sequences, over 8.5% of them with a count of one. The ten top clones hold under 4% of the sample.

This clonotype was sampled from a man aged 18 to 30 who received the YFV17D yellow fever vaccine. The chain uses TRBV5-1 and TRBJ1-2, with TRBD1 perhaps the D gene, on 5 matching bases. The specimen comprised CD4+ T cells sorted from PBMCs, sampled 45 days after the yellow fever booster vaccination. The CDR3 protein sequence reads: CASSSARDQGYGYTF. The DNA is as follows: TGCGCCAGCAGCTCGGCCCGGGACCAGGGCTATGGCTACACCTTC.